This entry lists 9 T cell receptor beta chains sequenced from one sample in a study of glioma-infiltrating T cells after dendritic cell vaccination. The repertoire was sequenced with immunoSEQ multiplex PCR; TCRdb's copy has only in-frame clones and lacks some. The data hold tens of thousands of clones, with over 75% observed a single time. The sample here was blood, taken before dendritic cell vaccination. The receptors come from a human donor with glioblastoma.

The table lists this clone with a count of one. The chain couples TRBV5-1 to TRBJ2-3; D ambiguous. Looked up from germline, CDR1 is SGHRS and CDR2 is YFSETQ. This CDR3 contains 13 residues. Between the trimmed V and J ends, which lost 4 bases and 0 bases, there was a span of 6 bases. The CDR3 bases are TGCGCCAGCAGCCAAACTAGCACAGATACGCAGTATTTT. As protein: CASSQTSTDTQYF.

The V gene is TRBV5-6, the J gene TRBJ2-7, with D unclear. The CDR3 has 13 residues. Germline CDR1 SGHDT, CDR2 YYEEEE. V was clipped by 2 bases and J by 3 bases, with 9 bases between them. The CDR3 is CASSFRQNYEQYF. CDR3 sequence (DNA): TGTGCCAGCAGCTTCAGGCAGAACTACGAGCAGTACTTC.

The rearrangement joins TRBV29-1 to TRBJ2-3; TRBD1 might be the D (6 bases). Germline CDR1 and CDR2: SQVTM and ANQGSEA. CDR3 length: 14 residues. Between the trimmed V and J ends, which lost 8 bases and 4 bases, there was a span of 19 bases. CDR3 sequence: CSLASGVAADTQYF. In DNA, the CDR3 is TGCAGCCTGGCCTCAGGGGTGGCAGCAGATACGCAGTATTTT.

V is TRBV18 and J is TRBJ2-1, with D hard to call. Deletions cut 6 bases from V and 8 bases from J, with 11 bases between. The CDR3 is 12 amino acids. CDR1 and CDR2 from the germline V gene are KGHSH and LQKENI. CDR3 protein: CASSQRVDEQFF. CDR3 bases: TGTGCCAGCTCTCAACGCGTGGATGAGCAGTTCTTC.

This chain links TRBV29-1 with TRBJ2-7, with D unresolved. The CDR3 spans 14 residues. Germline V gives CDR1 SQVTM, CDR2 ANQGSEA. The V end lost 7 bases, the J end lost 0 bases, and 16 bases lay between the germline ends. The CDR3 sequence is CSGRVGDTSYEQYF. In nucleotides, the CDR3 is TGCAGCGGGAGAGTAGGTGATACCTCCTACGAGCAGTACTTC.

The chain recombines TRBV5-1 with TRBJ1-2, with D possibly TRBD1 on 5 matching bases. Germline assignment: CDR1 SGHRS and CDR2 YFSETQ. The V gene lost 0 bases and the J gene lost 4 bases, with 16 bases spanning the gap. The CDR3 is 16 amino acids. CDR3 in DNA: TGCGCCAGCAGCTTGGACCCGGGGACTACTTTCTATGGCTACACCTTC. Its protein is CASSLDPGTTFYGYTF.

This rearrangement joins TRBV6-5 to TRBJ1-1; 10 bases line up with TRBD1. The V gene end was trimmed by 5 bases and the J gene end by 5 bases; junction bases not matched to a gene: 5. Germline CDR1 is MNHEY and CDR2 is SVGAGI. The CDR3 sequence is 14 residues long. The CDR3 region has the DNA TGTGCCAGCAGTCCCCGGACAGGGGGAACTGAAGCTTTCTTT. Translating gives CASSPRTGGTEAFF.

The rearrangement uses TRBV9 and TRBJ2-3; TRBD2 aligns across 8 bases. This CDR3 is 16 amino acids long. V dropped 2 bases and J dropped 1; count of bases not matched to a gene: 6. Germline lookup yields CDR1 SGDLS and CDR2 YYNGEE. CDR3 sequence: CASSVLSGSRTDTQYF. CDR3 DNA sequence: TGTGCCAGCAGCGTTCTAAGCGGGAGTCGCACAGATACGCAGTATTTT.

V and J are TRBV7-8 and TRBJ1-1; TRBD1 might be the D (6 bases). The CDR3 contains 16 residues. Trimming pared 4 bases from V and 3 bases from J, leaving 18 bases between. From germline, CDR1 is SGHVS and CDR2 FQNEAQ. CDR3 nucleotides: TGTGCCAGCAGCTGGAGCTACGGGGGGCAAGACACTGAAGCTTTCTTT. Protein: CASSWSYGGQDTEAFF.